The next 5 T cell receptor beta chains were all read from a single sample in a study of technical replicates of blood from a handful of donors. Using immunoSEQ multiplex PCR, the repertoire was profiled, and TCRdb retains in-frame clones only, with some absent. The sample gives 98,000 or so clones, roughly 96% of which show up once; just over 0.2% is in the top ten. Sample: T cells isolated from PBMCs. The receptors were sampled from a human donor in good health.

This clone has just a few counts. This chain links TRBV13 with TRBJ2-7; 13 bases match TRBD2. V was pared by 5 bases and J by 1 base, with 8 bases of the junction left unmatched. The CDR3 has 17 residues. The germline gives CDR1 PRHDT, CDR2 FYEKMQ (reference sequence). The CDR3: CASSPPTSGGHSYEQYF. In nucleotides, the CDR3 is TGTGCCAGCAGCCCTCCGACTAGCGGGGGGCATTCCTACGAGCAGTACTTC. Filled out from reference TRBV13 and TRBJ2-7, the complete variable domain reads AAGVIQSPRHLIKEKRETATLKCYPIPRHDTVYWYQQGPGQDPQFLISFYEKMQSDKGSIPDRFSAQQFSDYHSELNMSSLELGDSALYFCASSPPTSGGHSYEQYFGPGTRLTVT.

CDR3 nucleotides: TGTGCCAGCAGAAAAGCGGCGGTCGAGCAGTACTTC. Amino acid sequence: CASRKAAVEQYF. The chain carries TRBV11-2 and TRBJ2-7; weak D call: TRBD2 (5 bases). Trimming stripped 6 bases from V and 6 bases from J, with 12 bases between. The CDR3 extends over 12 amino acids. The germline V gene has CDR1 SGHAT and CDR2 FQNNGV. Full variable domain (rest looked up from reference TRBV11-2 and TRBJ2-7): EAGVAQSPRYKIIEKRQSVAFWCNPISGHATLYWYQQILGQGPKLLIQFQNNGVVDDSQLPKDRFSAERLKGVDSTLKIQPAKLEDSAVYLCASRKAAVEQYFGPGTRLTVT.

The chain is built from TRBV5-1 and TRBJ2-2; 8 bases line up with TRBD2. The junction had 8 bases not matched to a gene; V was cut back by 0 bases and J by 4 bases. CDR1 is SGHRS and CDR2 is YFSETQ in the germline V gene. The CDR3 sequence is 17 residues long. CDR3 in DNA: TGCGCCAGCAGCTTGGCGCTAAGCGGGGGCATCACCGGGGAGCTGTTTTTT. Its protein product is CASSLALSGGITGELFF.

The V gene is TRBV10-2, the J gene TRBJ2-7; the D gene is possibly TRBD2 (6 bases). Germline CDR1 reads WSHSY; CDR2 reads SAAADI. The CDR3 totals 18 residues. V lost 5 bases, J lost 0 bases, and 23 bases lay in between. In DNA, the CDR3 is TGCGCCAGCAGTTACAGCCCACGGAGGGCCTTGGGCTCCTACGAGCAGTACTTC. It codes for CASSYSPRRALGSYEQYF.

The chain couples TRBV5-4 to TRBJ1-1; D is perhaps TRBD1 (5 bases). In germline, CDR1 is SGHNT, CDR2 YYREEE (reference sequence). The CDR3 runs 13 residues. V gave up 1 base and J gave up 1 base, with 5 bases separating them. CDR3 amino acids: CASSLRGNTEAFF. The CDR3 DNA follows: TGTGCCAGCAGCTTGAGGGGGAACACTGAAGCTTTCTTT.